This paragraph reports one T cell receptor beta chain. The antigen is not known. The data were taken from a study of immune evolution from preneoplasia to lung adenocarcinoma. Findings and caveats of the study: Compared with EGFR-mutant or double wild-type lesions, KRAS-mutant nodules were more clonal.

Here immunoSEQ multiplex PCR was the method, and the copy in TCRdb shows in-frame clones only, minus some. The repertoire holds some 8,200 clones, about four fifths seen once, with 2% to 2.5% in the top ten. Resections took place in Japan or China from about 2013 to 2017. The sequenced sample consisted of FFPE invasive lung adenocarcinoma tissue. This clonotype was sampled from a person aged 50-75 years with lung adenocarcinoma.

CDR3 region: CASSLQGVYGYTF. In DNA form, the CDR3 reads TGTGCCAGCAGTTTACAGGGGGTCTATGGCTACACCTTC. The V call is TRBV28, the J call TRBJ1-2; 7 bases are a match to TRBD1. The CDR3 extends over 13 amino acids. Germline lookup yields CDR1 MDHEN and CDR2 SYDVKM. The V segment lost 2 bases and the J segment 4 bases; nucleotides outside the gene matches: 1.